A selection of T cell receptor beta chains follows, all from one sample in a study of CD4 T cells in relation to SARS-CoV-2 and coronaviruses. These receptors lack a known antigen. Sequencing used immunoSEQ multiplex PCR; TCRdb keeps in-frame clones, though not all of them. The sample has 18,000 or so clones; about 70% are singletons. The specimen was CD4+ T cells from PBMCs, cultured in vitro. The receptors here all came from a human donor in good health. CDR3s leave out the opening cysteine and the closing phenylalanine or tryptophan. Fields, in order: V gene, CDR3 protein.

>TRBV7-8
ASSLSSAGVRSYEQY
>TRBV6-4
ASSQASGLDTQY
>TRBV20-1
SAPDPYGYT
>TRBV14
ASSPRRSGDEQF
>TRBV5-4
ASTPDRGSYNEQF
>TRBV2
ASTNTDTGELF
>TRBV11-2
ASSLGVTSGRPDTQY
>TRBV7-6
ASSLAGQSTDTQY
>TRBV19
ASTPGQPNQPQH
>TRBV14
ASSLGTSMGETQY
>TRBV18
ASSPLGTSGIYEQY
>TRBV4-1
ASSQETVYEQY
>TRBV7-3
ASSITAGESYEQY
>TRBV28
ASSLPPGSGNTIY
>TRBV4-2
ASSRAGVSETQY
>TRBV9
ASSVAVGDSDEQY
>TRBV27
ASPWTSGKNIQY
>TRBV7-9
ASSSGLAGGTQY
>TRBV30
AWAITGGHYEQY
>TRBV24-1
ATSVGNNEQF
>TRBV6-4
ASSDGSQGDNSPLH
>TRBV2
ASSVQGGGQPQH
>TRBV6-2/TRBV6-3
ASSYSVLQLNYGYT
>TRBV29-1
SWRQGMGTQY
>TRBV27
ASTPRGSFMNTEAF
>TRBV9
ASSPRTGANEQY
>TRBV14
ASTGGRHTGELF
>TRBV5-6
ASSLAGQGTTEAF
>TRBV5-4
ASTPGQGIYEQY
>TRBV24-1
ATKNTRRAGNTIY
>TRBV6-6
ASSPDPGNSPLH
>TRBV5-6
ASSTRLAGVEETQY
>TRBV5-1
ASSLEGSEGSPLH
>TRBV7-9
ASSLTSSYNEQF
>TRBV9
ASSPSGREPYEQY
>TRBV5-4
ASSLQGWEQY
>TRBV18
ASSQGTGNNEQF
>TRBV24-1
ATSDSPSLTGGLYQPQH
>TRBV5-1
ASSHNGDQPQH
>TRBV6-5
ASGVGGMNTEAF
>TRBV7-9
ASSFRGGSVMAF
>TRBV15
ATSRDLAGADTQY
>TRBV5-1
ASSLELAGANTDTQY
>TRBV28
ASSLSQGGQPQH
>TRBV27
ASSLSPSSGNTIY
>TRBV5-6
ASRNTGGNTIY
>TRBV23-1
ASRQYEQY